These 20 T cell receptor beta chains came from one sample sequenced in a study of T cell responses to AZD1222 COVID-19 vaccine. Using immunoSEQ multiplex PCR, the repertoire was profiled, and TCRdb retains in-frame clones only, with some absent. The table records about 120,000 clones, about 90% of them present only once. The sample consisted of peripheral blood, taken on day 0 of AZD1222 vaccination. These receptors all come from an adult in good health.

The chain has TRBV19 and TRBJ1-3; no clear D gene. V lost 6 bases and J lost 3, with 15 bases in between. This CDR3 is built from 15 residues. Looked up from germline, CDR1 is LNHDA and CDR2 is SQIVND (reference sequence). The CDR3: CASSMSRLSGNTIYF. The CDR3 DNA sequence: TGTGCCAGTAGCATGTCCCGGCTTAGTGGAAACACCATATATTTT. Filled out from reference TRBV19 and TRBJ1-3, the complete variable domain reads DGGITQSPKYLFRKEGQNVTLSCEQNLNHDAMYWYRQDPGQGLRLIYYSQIVNDFQKGDIAEGYSVSREKKESFPLTVTSAQKNPTAFYLCASSMSRLSGNTIYFGEGSWLTVV.

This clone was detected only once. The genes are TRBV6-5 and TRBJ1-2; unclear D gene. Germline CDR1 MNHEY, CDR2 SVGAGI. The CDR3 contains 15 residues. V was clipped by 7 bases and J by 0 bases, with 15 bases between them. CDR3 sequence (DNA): TGTGCCAGCACCCTATCGTTGGGAGCTAACTATGGCTACACCTTC. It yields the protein CASTLSLGANYGYTF.

Here the CDR3 DNA reads TGTGCCAGCAGTTCGCCGGGACTAGCCGAAACCGGGGAGCTGTTTTTT. It yields the protein CASSSPGLAETGELFF. This sequence joins TRBV28 and TRBJ2-2; TRBD2 matches 9 bases. The germline gives CDR1 MDHEN, CDR2 SYDVKM. The CDR3 contains 16 residues. The V gene end was trimmed by 4 bases and the J gene end by 5 bases; junction bases not matched to a gene: 8.

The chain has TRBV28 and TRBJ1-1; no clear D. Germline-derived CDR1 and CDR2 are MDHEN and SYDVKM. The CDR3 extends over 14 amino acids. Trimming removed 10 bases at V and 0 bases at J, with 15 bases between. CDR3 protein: CATGDWGLNTEAFF. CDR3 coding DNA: TGTGCCACGGGCGATTGGGGATTGAACACTGAAGCTTTCTTT.

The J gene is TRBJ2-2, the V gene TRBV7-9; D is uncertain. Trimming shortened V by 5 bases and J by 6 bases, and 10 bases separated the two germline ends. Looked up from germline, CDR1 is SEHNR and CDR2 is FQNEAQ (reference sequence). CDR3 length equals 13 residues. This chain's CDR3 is CASSQKGSGELFF. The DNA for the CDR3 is TGTGCCAGCAGCCAAAAGGGATCCGGGGAGCTGTTTTTT.

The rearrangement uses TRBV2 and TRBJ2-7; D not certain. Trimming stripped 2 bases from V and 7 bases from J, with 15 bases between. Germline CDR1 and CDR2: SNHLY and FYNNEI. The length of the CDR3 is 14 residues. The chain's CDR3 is CASSERAEPGEQYF. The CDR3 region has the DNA TGTGCCAGCAGTGAAAGGGCGGAGCCCGGGGAGCAGTACTTC.

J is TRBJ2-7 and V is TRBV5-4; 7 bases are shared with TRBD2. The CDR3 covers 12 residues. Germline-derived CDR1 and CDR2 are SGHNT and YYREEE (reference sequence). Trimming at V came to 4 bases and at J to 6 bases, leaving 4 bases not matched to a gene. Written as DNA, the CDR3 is TGTGCCAGCAGCCCCTGGGGGGGCGAGCAGTACTTC. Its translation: CASSPWGGEQYF.

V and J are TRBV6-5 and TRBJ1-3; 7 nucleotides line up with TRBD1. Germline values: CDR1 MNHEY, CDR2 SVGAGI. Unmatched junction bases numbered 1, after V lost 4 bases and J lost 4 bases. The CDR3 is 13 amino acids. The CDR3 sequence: CASSWGQGNTIYF. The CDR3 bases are TGTGCCAGCAGTTGGGGACAGGGAAACACCATATATTTT.

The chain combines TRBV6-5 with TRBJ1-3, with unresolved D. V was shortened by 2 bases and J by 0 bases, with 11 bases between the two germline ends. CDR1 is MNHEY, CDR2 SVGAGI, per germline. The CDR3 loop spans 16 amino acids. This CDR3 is CASSYARIVSGNTIYF. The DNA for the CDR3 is TGTGCCAGCAGTTACGCCCGGATCGTCTCTGGAAACACCATATATTTT.

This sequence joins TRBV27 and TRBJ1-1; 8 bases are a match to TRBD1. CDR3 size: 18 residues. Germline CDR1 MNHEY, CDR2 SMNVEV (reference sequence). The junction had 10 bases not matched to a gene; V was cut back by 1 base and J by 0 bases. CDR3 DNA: TGTGCCAGCAGTTTATTCGGACAGGGCGCTGCAATGAACACTGAAGCTTTCTTT. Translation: CASSLFGQGAAMNTEAFF.

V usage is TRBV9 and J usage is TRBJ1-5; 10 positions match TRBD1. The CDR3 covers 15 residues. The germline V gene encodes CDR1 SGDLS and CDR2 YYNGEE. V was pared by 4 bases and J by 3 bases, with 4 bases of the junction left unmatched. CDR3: CASSSTGGNNQPQHF. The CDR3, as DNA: TGTGCCAGCAGCTCGACAGGGGGCAACAATCAGCCCCAGCATTTT.

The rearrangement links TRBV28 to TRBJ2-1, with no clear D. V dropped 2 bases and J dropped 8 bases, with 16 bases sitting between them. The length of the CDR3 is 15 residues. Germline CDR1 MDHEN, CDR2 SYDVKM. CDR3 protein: CASSLLSGALDEQFF. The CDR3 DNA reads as TGTGCCAGCAGTTTACTGTCAGGCGCCTTGGATGAGCAGTTCTTC.

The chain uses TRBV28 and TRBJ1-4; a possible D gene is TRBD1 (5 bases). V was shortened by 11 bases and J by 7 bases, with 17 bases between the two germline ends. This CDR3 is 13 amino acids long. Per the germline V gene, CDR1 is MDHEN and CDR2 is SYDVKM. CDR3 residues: CAGRDSRGEKLFF. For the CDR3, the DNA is TGTGCCGGCCGGGACTCGAGGGGTGAAAAACTGTTTTTT. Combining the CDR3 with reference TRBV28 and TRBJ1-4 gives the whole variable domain DVKVTQSSRYLVKRTGEKVFLECVQDMDHENMFWYRQDPGLGLRLIYFSYDVKMKEKGDIPEGYSVSREKKERFSLILESASTNQTSMYLCAGRDSRGEKLFFGSGTQLSVL.

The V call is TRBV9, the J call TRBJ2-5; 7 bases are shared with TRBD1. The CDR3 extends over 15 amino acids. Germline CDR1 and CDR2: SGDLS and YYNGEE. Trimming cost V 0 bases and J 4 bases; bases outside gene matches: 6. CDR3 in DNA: TGTGCCAGCAGCGTAGTAGCGACAGGGATAGAGACCCAGTACTTC. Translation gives CASSVVATGIETQYF.

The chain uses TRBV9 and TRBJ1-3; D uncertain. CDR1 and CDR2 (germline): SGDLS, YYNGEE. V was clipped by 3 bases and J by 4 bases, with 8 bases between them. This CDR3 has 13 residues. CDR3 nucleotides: TGTGCCAGCAGCGCGGCCCCCGGAAACACCATATATTTT. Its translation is CASSAAPGNTIYF.

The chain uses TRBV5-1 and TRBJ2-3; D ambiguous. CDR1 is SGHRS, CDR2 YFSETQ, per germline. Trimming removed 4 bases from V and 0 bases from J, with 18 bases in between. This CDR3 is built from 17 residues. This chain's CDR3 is CASSRPPPATSTDTQYF. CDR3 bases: TGCGCCAGCAGCCGTCCCCCCCCGGCGACTAGCACAGATACGCAGTATTTT.

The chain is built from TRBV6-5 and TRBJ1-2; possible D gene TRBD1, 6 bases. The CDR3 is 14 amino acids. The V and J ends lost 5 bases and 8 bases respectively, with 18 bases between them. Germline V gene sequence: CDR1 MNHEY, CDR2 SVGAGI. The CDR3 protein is CASSTRGPGEGYTF. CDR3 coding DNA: TGTGCCAGCAGTACTCGGGGCCCAGGGGAAGGCTACACCTTC.

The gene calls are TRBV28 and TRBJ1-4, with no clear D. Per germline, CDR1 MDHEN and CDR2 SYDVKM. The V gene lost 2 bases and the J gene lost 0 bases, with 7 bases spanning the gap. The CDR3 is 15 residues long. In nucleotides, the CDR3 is TGTGCCAGCAGTTTAGCGCGAGCAACTAATGAAAAACTGTTTTTT. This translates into CASSLARATNEKLFF. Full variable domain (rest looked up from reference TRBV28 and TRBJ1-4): DVKVTQSSRYLVKRTGEKVFLECVQDMDHENMFWYRQDPGLGLRLIYFSYDVKMKEKGDIPEGYSVSREKKERFSLILESASTNQTSMYLCASSLARATNEKLFFGSGTQLSVL.

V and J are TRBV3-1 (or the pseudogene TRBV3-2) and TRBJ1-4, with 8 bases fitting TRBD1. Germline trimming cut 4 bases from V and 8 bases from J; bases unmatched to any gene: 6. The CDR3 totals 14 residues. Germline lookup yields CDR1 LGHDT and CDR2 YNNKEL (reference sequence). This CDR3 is CASSPRQGREKLFF. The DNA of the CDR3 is TGTGCCAGCAGCCCCCGACAGGGGAGGGAAAAACTGTTTTTT.

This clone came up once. The CDR3 DNA reads TGCGCCAGCAGCCAAGTTTCGACAGCGGCTAGCACAGATACGCAGTATTTT. As protein: CASSQVSTAASTDTQYF. The rearrangement links TRBV4-1 to TRBJ2-3, with D perhaps matching TRBD1 or TRBD2 (5 bases each). Trimming took off 1 base at V and 0 bases at J, with 14 bases between the two ends. This CDR3 contains 17 residues. Germline assignment: CDR1 MGHRA and CDR2 YSYEKL.